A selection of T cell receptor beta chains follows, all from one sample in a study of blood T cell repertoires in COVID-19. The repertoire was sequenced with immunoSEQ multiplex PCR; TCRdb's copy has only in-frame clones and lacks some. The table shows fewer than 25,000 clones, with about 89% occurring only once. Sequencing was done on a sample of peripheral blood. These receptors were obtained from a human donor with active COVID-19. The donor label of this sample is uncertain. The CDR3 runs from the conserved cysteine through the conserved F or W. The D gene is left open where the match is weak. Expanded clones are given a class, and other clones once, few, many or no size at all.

CASRAGGGEKLFF TGTGCCAGCAGGGCGGGGGGCGGTGAAAAACTGTTTTTT - TRBJ1-4 TRBV28 -
CASSQDSGTTNEKLFF TGCGCCAGCAGCCAAGATAGTGGGACTACTAATGAAAAACTGTTTTTT - TRBJ1-4 TRBV4-3 -
CASIARGFGYTF TGTGCCAGTATCGCCCGAGGGTTCGGCTACACCTTC - TRBJ1-2 TRBV19 -
CASSSGLVAEQYF TGTGCCAGCAGCTCGGGACTAGTTGCCGAGCAGTACTTC - TRBJ2-7 TRBV5-4 TRBD2
CSARQAYEQYF TGCAGTGCTAGACAAGCTTACGAGCAGTACTTC - TRBJ2-7 TRBV20-1 -
CASSLPGLWYEQYF TGTGCCAGCAGCTTGCCGGGACTATGGTACGAGCAGTACTTC - TRBJ2-7 TRBV7-2 TRBD2
CASSLQVQETQYF TGTGCCAGCAGCTTACAGGTCCAAGAGACCCAGTACTTC - TRBJ2-5 TRBV7-2 -
CASSMRSYEQYF TGTGCCAGTAGTATGCGTTCCTACGAGCAGTACTTC - TRBJ2-7 TRBV19 -
CAWSPGGPINEQFF TGTGCCTGGAGTCCCGGGGGACCCATCAATGAGCAGTTCTTC - TRBJ2-1 TRBV30 -
CASSEGLQETQYF TGTGCCAGTTCGGAGGGGCTACAAGAGACCCAGTACTTC - TRBJ2-5 TRBV11-3 -
CASRGPTGLSYNEQFF TGTGCCAGTAGGGGACCTACGGGACTCTCCTACAATGAGCAGTTCTTC few TRBJ2-1 TRBV19 -
CASQTGGSGGYTF TGTGCCAGCCAGACAGGGGGAAGTGGTGGCTACACCTTC - TRBJ1-2 TRBV2 TRBD1
CASSQSSGQETQYF TGTGCCAGCAGCCAATCCAGCGGGCAAGAGACCCAGTACTTC - TRBJ2-5 TRBV4-2 -
CASSQQQGREETQYF TGTGCCAGCAGCCAGCAACAGGGGCGAGAGGAGACCCAGTACTTC - TRBJ2-5 TRBV4-2 TRBD1
CASSLAQGKFGEQYF TGTGCCAGCAGCTTAGCACAGGGGAAATTTGGGGAGCAGTACTTC - TRBJ2-7 TRBV7-2 TRBD1